This is a list of T cell receptor beta chains from one sample in a study of cytomegalovirus exposure and HLA in healthy donors. Assay: immunoSEQ multiplex PCR; the TCRdb copy retains only in-frame clones and omits some. The sample lists 100,000 to 140,000 clones, over 70% occurring once. The sequencing input was PBMCs. The receptors were sampled from a man aged 25-40 years in good health and CMV-seronegative. CDR3s include the opening cysteine and the closing phenylalanine or tryptophan. The D gene is left open where the match is weak. Clone size is stated in some rows and not others, as once, few, many or a class when expanded.

v_gene	d_gene	abundance	j_gene	CDR3aa	CDR3nt
TRBV7-9	-	few	TRBJ1-1	CASSWATLTEAFF	TGTGCCAGCAGCTGGGCCACTTTAACTGAAGCTTTCTTT
TRBV7-3	TRBD2	once	TRBJ2-5	CASSPGLAGAPETQYF	TGTGCCAGCAGCCCAGGACTAGCGGGAGCGCCAGAGACCCAGTACTTC
TRBV7-9	TRBD1	-	TRBJ2-7	CASSFSATGVREQYF	TGTGCCAGCAGCTTCTCAGCGACAGGGGTTCGCGAGCAGTACTTC
TRBV5-4	TRBD2	-	TRBJ2-1	CASSRILAEPYNEQFF	TGTGCCAGCAGCCGGATCCTAGCGGAGCCCTACAATGAGCAGTTCTTC
TRBV6-7	TRBD2	-	TRBJ2-5	CASSYWTSGSSETQYF	TGTGCCAGCAGTTACTGGACTAGCGGGAGCTCAGAGACCCAGTACTTC
TRBV7-7	-	-	TRBJ2-7	CASSLGPSYEQYF	TGTGCTAGCAGCTTAGGGCCCTCCTACGAGCAGTACTTC
TRBV2	-	-	TRBJ2-3	CASRPRLDLDTQYF	TGTGCCAGCAGACCCAGACTAGATTTGGATACGCAGTATTTT
TRBV5-1	TRBD1	-	TRBJ2-7	CASSAGQGLQQYF	TGCGCCAGCAGCGCTGGACAGGGACTTCAGCAGTACTTC
TRBV29-1	-	-	TRBJ2-1	CSVDAREQFF	TGCAGCGTTGACGCCAGGGAGCAGTTCTTC
TRBV9	TRBD1	-	TRBJ1-1	CASSVTGSNTEAFF	TGTGCCAGCAGCGTGACAGGGAGCAACACTGAAGCTTTCTTT